This TCR beta chain is from a study of blood T cell repertoires in COVID-19. Study-level background: Samples came from the United States, Italy and Spain, spanning acute and convalescent COVID-19.

Enrolment of Seattle patients took place during active infection, and they were followed longitudinally. Between the trimmed V and J ends, which lost 7 bases and 4 bases, there was a span of 14 bases. The CDR3 is 14 amino acids. Germline CDR1 and CDR2: LNHDA and SQIVND (reference sequence). Authors' analysis steps: Amplifying reference gene primers gave estimates of nucleated cell counts. Assay: immunoSEQ multiplex PCR; the TCRdb copy retains only in-frame clones and omits some. V and J calls plus clone size are reproduced from that table; the DNA served to infer D and trimming. The sample includes about 310,000 clones, 90% seen only once; the top ten take around 0.98%.

Material: peripheral blood. The chain has TRBV19 and TRBJ1-5, with D uncertain. This clonotype was sampled from a woman in her forties with COVID-19, enrolled during active disease. As DNA, the CDR3 is TGTGCCAGTACCCCCCAACCGGAGAATCAGCCCCAGCATTTT. Its translation: CASTPQPENQPQHF.